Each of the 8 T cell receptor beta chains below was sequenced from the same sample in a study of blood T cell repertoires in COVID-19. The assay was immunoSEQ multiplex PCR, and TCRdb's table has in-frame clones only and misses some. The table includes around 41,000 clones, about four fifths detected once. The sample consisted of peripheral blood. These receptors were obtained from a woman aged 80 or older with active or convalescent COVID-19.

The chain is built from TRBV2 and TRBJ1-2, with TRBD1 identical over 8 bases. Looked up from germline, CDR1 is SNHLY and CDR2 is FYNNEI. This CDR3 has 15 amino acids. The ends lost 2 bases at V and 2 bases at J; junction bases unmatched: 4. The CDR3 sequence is CASSERQGANYGYTF. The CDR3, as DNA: TGTGCCAGCAGTGAACGGCAGGGGGCAAACTATGGCTACACCTTC.

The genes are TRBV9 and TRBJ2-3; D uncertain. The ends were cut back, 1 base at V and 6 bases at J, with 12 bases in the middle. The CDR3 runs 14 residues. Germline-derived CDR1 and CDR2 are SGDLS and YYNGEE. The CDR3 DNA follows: TGTGCCAGCAGCGTATCCCCCCTTCTGGATACGCAGTATTTT. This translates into CASSVSPLLDTQYF.

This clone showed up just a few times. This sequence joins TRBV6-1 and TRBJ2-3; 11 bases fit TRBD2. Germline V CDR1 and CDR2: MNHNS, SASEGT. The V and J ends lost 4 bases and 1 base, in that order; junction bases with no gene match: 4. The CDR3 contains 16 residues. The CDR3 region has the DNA TGTGCCAGCAGTGCACTAGCGGGAGTCGGCACAGATACGCAGTATTTT. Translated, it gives CASSALAGVGTDTQYF.

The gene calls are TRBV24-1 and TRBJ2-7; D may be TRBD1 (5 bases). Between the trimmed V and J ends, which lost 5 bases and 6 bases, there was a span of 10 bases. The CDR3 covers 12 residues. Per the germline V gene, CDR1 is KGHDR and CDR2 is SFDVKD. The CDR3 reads CATSAQRGEQYF. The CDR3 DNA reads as TGTGCCACCAGTGCCCAAAGGGGCGAGCAGTACTTC.

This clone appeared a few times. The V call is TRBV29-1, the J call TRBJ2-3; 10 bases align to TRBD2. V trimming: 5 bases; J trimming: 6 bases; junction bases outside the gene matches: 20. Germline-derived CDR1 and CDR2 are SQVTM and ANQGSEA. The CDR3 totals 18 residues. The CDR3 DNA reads TGCAGCGTTTCCTTTCTAGCGGGAGTAAAGAGGAGCCAGGATACGCAGTATTTT. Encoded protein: CSVSFLAGVKRSQDTQYF.

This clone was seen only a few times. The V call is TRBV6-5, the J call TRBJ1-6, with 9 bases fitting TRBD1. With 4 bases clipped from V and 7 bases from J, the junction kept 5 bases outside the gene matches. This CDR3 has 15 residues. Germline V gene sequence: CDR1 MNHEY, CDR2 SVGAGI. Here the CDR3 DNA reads TGTGCCAGCAGTTCTTCCGGGACAGGGAATTCACCCCTCCACTTT. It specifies CASSSSGTGNSPLHF.

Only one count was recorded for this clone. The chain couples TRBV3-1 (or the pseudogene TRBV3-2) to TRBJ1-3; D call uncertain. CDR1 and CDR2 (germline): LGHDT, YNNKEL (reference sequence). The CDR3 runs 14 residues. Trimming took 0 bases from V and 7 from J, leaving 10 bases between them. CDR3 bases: TGTGCCAGCAGCCAAGAATCAATGTCCAACACCATATATTTT. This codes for CASSQESMSNTIYF.

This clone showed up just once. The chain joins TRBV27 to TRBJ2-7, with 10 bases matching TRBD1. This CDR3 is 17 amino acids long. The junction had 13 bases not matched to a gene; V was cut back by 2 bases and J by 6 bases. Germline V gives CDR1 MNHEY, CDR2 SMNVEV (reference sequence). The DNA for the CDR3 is TGTGCCAGCAGTTTAGCCTCACCGGGACAGGGGAAAAGCGAGCAGTACTTC. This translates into CASSLASPGQGKSEQYF.